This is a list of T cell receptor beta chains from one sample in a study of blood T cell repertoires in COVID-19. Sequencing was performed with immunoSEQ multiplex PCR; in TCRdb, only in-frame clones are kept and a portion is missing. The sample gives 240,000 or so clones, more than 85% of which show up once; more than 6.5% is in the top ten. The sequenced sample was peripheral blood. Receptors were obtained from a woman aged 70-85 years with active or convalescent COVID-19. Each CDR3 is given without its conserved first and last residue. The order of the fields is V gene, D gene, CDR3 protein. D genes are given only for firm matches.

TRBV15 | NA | ATSSEDNTYEQY
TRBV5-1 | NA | ASSPGNFSSYEQY
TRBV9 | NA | ASSVTASSGYT
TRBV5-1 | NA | ASSLGQSNTEAF
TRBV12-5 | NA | ASGLSGAGELF
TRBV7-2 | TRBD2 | ASSPRTSGVTDTQY
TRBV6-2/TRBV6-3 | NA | ASSYGPAGNTIY
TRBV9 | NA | ASSARTANTEAF
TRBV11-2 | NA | ASSLDLQGWRSYGYT
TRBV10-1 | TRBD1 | ASSAGQADYEQY
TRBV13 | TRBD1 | ASSFYRGPRSNQPQH
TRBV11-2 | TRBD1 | ASSLGQGGNQPQH
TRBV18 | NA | ASSPGDSTNEKLF
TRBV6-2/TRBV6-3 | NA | ASSDPRGRDHEQY
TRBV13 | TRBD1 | ASRAGTEKFNSPLH
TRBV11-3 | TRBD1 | ASSPERQGAYNEQF
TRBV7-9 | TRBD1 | ASSPWTIGTGQNNYGYT
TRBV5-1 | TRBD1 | ASSGGQLNSPLH
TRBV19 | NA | ASKEAVNTDTQY
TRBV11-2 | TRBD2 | ASSFPRLAGNNEQF
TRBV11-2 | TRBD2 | ASSFQRGYTDTQY
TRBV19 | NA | ASSANGAGELF
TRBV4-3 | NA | ASSQDDRSIGTGELF
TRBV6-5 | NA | ASSAEGVNTEAF
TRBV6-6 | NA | ASSFEGFGNQPQH
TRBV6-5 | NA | ASSRTPNYGYT
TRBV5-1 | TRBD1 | ASTQGGLMGETQY
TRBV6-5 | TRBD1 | ASSPRTGANYGYT
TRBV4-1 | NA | ASIQETGLNEKLF
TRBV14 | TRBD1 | ASSPSTGFGQY
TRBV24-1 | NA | ATSDAPAGHYGYT
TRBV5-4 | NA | ASSLESSYNEQF
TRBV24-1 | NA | ASGQAGELF
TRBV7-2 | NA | ASSLRGMGTEAF
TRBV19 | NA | ASTGFYGVGDSGNTIY
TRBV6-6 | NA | ASRPTGNTEAF
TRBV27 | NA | ASSFLGEKLF
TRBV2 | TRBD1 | AGRQGSDYGYT
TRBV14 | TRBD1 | ASSQRRPTGGPPGGAYGYT
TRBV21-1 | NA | ASSLERGTYNSPLH
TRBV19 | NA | ASSIRGGEQY